What follows is one T cell receptor beta chain and its context. This sample was taken from a study of blood T cell repertoires in COVID-19. Those enrolled, adults aged 18 to 89 years, came from fewer than 25 US areas. Profiling relied on immunoSEQ multiplex PCR, and the TCRdb table lists in-frame clones only, not all of them. The table lists around 340,000 clones, 88% of them singletons. This clonotype originated in a woman aged 25-40 years who had been exposed to COVID-19. The material sequenced was PBMCs or T cells enriched from blood (not recorded which).

The CDR3 loop is CASSSGDYSYNEQFF. CDR3 nucleotide sequence: TGTGCCAGCAGTTCAGGGGACTATTCCTACAATGAGCAGTTCTTC. V usage is TRBV28 and J usage is TRBJ2-1; D is possibly TRBD2 (7 bases). This CDR3 comprises 15 residues. Germline CDR1 and CDR2: MDHEN and SYDVKM. V was trimmed by 4 bases and J by 1 base, leaving 11 bases between them. The full variable domain, completed using reference TRBV28 and TRBJ2-1, is DVKVTQSSRYLVKRTGEKVFLECVQDMDHENMFWYRQDPGLGLRLIYFSYDVKMKEKGDIPEGYSVSREKKERFSLILESASTNQTSMYLCASSSGDYSYNEQFFGPGTRLTVL.